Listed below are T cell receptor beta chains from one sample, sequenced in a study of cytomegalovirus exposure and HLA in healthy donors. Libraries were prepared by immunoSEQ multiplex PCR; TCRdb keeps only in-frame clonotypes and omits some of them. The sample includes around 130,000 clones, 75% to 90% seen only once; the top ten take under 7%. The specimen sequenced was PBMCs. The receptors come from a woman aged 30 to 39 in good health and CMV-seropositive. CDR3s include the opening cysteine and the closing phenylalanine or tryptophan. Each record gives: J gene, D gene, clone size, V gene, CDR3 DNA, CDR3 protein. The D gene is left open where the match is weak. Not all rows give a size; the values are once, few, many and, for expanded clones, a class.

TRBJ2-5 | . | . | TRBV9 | TGTGCCAGCAGCGTAGCGGGCGGGACCAACCAAGAGACCCAGTACTTC | CASSVAGGTNQETQYF
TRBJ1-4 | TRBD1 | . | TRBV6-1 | TGTGCCAGCAGTGATGGGACAGGGTTCCCCCCTTATGAAAAACTGTTTTTT | CASSDGTGFPPYEKLFF
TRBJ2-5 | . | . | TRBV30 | TGTGCCTGGAGTGGTGGCGCTGGGAGGGGGGTCCAAGAGACCCAGTACTTC | CAWSGGAGRGVQETQYF
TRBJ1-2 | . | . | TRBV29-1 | TGCAGCGCCGACCCTACAGGACCGCATGGCTACACCTTC | CSADPTGPHGYTF
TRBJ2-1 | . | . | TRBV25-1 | TGTGCCAGCAGTAAGGGAGTTGAGCAGTTCTTC | CASSKGVEQFF
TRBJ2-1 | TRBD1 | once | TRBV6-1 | TGTGCCAGCAGTGGGACAGGGAGGGAGCAGTTCTTC | CASSGTGREQFF
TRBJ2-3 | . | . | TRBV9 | TGTGCCAGCAGTTTTAGAGGAGGGGGCACAGATACGCAGTATTTT | CASSFRGGGTDTQYF
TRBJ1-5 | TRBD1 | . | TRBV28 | TGTGCCAGCAGGGGACAGGGAGGTCAGCCCCAGCATTTT | CASRGQGGQPQHF
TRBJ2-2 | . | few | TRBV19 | TGTGCCAGTAGTTCGCCGGGAGACACCGGGGAGCTGTTTTTT | CASSSPGDTGELFF
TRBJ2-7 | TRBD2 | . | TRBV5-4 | TGTGCCAGCAGCTTGGAAGGAGCGGGACCCCTCGAAGGGCAGTACTTC | CASSLEGAGPLEGQYF
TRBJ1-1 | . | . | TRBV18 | TGTGCCAGCTCGCTCCCAACAGGGAACACTGAAGCTTTCTTT | CASSLPTGNTEAFF
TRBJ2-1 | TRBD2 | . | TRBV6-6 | TGTGCCAGCAGACCTGACCCGGGACTAGCGGGGGATGAGCAGTTCTTC | CASRPDPGLAGDEQFF
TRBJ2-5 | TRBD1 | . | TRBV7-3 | TGTGCCAGCAGCTTTCTCCCGGGACAGGGGGCAGAGACCCAGTACTTC | CASSFLPGQGAETQYF
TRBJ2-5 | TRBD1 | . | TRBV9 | TGTGCCAGCAGCGTAGGACAGGGGGTCCTGTACCAAGAGACCCAGTACTTC | CASSVGQGVLYQETQYF
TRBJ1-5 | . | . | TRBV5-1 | TGCGCCAGCAGCGACCCCAGCTCCGGGGGGGGCAATCAGCCCCAGCATTTT | CASSDPSSGGGNQPQHF
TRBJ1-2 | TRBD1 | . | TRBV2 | TGTGCCAGCAGTGAACAGGGGGCTGTCGGCTACACCTTC | CASSEQGAVGYTF
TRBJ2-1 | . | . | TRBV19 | TGTGCCAGTAGGCAGGGGATGGGCTACAATGAGCAGTTCTTC | CASRQGMGYNEQFF